This T cell receptor (beta chain) was found in a study of regulatory T cells in long-lasting Graves disease. A few counts support this clonotype. Arm-PCR of CDR3 regions with iRepertoire HTBI primers generated TCR beta libraries. TCRdb redid the calling of the multiplex PCR reads with MiXCR, one entry per CDR3 protein. Among 530,000 or so distinct CDR3 sequences, roughly a sixth were seen once, and the ten largest hold 12%. This CDR3 comprises 15 residues. Germline CDR1 reads SEHNR; CDR2 reads FQNEAQ (reference sequence). Trimming cost V 4 bases and J 2 bases, with 14 bases left between them. Described time point: newly diagnosed GD, antithyroid drugs for less than 3 months. The TCR library was made from RNA extracted from PBMCs. These data were also reused for a study on T cells in Graves' hyperthyroidism and ophthalmopathy. That work states: In the blood, most expanded thyroid clonotypes above 0.001 appeared as well.

The chain recombines TRBV7-9 with TRBJ1-2; TRBD1 might be the D (6 bases). The clonotype comes from a man aged 18-30 years with Graves disease. Source: peripheral blood mononuclear cells (PBMCs), taken at new diagnosis, from a patient treated with antithyroid drugs. As DNA, the CDR3 is TGTGCCAGCAGCTCTGTTGACAGGAGAAACTATGGCTACACCTTC. This gives the protein CASSSVDRRNYGYTF.